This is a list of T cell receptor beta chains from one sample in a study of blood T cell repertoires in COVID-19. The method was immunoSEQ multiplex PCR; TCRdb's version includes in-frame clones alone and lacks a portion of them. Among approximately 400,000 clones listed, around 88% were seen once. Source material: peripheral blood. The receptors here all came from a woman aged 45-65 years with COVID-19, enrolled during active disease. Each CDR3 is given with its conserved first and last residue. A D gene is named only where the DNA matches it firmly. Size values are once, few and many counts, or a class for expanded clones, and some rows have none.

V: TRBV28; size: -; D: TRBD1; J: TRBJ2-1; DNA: TGTGCCAGCACCGCGACAGGGGATCCCTACAATGAGCAGTTCTTC; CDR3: CASTATGDPYNEQFF
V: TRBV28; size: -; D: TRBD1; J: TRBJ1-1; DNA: TGTGCCAGCAGTTCCCACAGGGGAGAGAGTGAAGCTTTCTTT; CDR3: CASSSHRGESEAFF
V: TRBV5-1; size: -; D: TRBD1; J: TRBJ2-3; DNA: TGCGCCAGCAGCACGGACAGGGACACAGATACGCAGTATTTT; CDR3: CASSTDRDTDTQYF
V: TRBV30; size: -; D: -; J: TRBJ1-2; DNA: TGTGCCTGGAGTGTTTCAGGGATCGCTGGCTACACCTTC; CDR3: CAWSVSGIAGYTF
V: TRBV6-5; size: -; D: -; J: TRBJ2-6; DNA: TGTGCCAGCAAAGTAGCCACGGGTGGGGCCAACGTCCTGACTTTC; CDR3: CASKVATGGANVLTF
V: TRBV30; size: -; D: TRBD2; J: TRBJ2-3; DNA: TGTGCCTGGATCCGACTAGCGGGACGCGCAGATACGCAGTATTTT; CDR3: CAWIRLAGRADTQYF
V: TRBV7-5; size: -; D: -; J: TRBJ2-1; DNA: TGTGCCAGAAGCAAAGACAGGGGGCGCCCCGGCAATGAGCAGTTCTTC; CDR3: CARSKDRGRPGNEQFF
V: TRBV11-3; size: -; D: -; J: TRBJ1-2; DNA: TGTGCCAGCGGCCGCGGCGGGGGCGGCTATGGCTACACCTTC; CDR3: CASGRGGGGYGYTF
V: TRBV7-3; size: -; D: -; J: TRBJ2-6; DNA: TGTGCCAGCGCGGTCGCGGATCTGATCCCGACGTCTGGGGCCAACGTCCTGACTTTC; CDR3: CASAVADLIPTSGANVLTF
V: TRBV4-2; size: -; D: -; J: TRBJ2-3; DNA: TGTGCCAGCAGCCAAGGGCCGGGGGGCACAGATACGCAGTATTTT; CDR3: CASSQGPGGTDTQYF
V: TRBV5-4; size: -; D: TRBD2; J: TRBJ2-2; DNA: TGTGCCAGCAGCCAGGAGGCTAGCGGGGGTAGCACCGGGGAGCTGTTTTTT; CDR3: CASSQEASGGSTGELFF
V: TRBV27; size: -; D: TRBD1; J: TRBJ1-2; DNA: TGTGCCAGCAGTTTCCGGGACAGGGGCCGGGGCTACACCTTC; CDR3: CASSFRDRGRGYTF
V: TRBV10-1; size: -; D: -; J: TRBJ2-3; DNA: TGCGCCAGCAGTGGAAGGGGAACAGATACGCAGTATTTT; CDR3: CASSGRGTDTQYF
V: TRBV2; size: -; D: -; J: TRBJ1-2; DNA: TGTGCCAGCAGTGTTACCAGGAGGGATTATGGCTACACCTTC; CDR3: CASSVTRRDYGYTF
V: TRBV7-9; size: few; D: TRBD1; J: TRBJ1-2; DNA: TGTGCCAGCAGCGAGTGGACAGGTGGGGACGGCTACACCTTC; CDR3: CASSEWTGGDGYTF
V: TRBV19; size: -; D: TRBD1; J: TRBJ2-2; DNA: TGTGCCAGTACCGGGACAGCCGTCACCGGGGAGCTGTTTTTT; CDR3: CASTGTAVTGELFF
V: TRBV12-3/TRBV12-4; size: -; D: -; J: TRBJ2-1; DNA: TGTGCCAGCAGTTCGGTGAAAGAGCAGTTCTTC; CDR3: CASSSVKEQFF
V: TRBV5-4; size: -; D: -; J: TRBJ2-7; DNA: TGTGCCAGCAGCTTCAGGGCAGGGACCTACGAGCAGTACTTC; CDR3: CASSFRAGTYEQYF
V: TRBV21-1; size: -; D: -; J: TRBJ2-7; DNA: TGTGCCAGCAGCAAAGGTCGGGGACATAGAGTCTTATGGGCTGCCTACAAGCAGTACTTC; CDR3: CASSKGRGHRVLWAAYKQYF
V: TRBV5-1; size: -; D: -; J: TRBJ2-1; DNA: TGCGCCAGCAGCTTGGACGGAGGTTGGGTTGATGAGTTCTTC; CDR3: CASSLDGGWVDEFF
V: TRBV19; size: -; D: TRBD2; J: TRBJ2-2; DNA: TGTGCCAGTACCGAAACTAGCGGGGGACCGAACACCGGGGAGCTGTTTTTT; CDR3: CASTETSGGPNTGELFF
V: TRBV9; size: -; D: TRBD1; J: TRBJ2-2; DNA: TGTGCCAGCAGCCCGGGAAGGACAGGGGTAACCGGGGAGCTGTTTTTT; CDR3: CASSPGRTGVTGELFF
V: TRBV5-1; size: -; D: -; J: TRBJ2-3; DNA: TGCGCCAGCAGCTTGAGTTTCGCGGCTAGCACAGATACGCAGTATTTT; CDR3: CASSLSFAASTDTQYF
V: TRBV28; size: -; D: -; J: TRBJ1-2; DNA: TGTGCCAGCAGTTCGACATTTAACTATGGCTACACCTTC; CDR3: CASSSTFNYGYTF
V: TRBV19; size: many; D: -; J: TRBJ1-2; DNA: TGTGCCAGTAGTCCCATGGGGGGTAACTATGGCTACACCTTC; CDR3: CASSPMGGNYGYTF
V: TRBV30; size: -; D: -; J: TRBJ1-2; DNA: TGTGCCTGGAGTGTAAAAGGGGAAGTTGCGTATGGCTACACCTTC; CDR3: CAWSVKGEVAYGYTF
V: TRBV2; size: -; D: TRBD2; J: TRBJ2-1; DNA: TGTGCCAGCCTAGGACTAGCGGGGGGGCCAGTTTACAATGAGCAGTTCTTC; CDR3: CASLGLAGGPVYNEQFF
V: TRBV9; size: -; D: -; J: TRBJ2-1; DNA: TGTGCCAGCAGGGGCGGGGTGAACAATGAGCAGTTCTTC; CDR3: CASRGGVNNEQFF
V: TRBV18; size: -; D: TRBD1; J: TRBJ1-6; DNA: TGTGCCAGCTCACCAACAAGAAGGGGGCGAATCGATAATTCACCCCTCCACTTT; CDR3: CASSPTRRGRIDNSPLHF
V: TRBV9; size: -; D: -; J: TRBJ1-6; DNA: TGTGCCAGCAGCATTCAGGGACAAGACGGTTCACCCCTCCACTTT; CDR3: CASSIQGQDGSPLHF
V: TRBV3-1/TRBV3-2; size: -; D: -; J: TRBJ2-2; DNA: TGTGCCAGCAGCCAGTATACCGGGGAGCTGTTTTTT; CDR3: CASSQYTGELFF
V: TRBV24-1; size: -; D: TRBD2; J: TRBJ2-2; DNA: TGTGCCACCAGTGATCCAACCGGGACTAGCGGCGGGGAGCTGTTTTTT; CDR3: CATSDPTGTSGGELFF
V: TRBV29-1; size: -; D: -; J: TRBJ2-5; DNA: TGCAGCGCCAGGGGTCGGGGGGCACAAGAGACCCAGTACTTC; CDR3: CSARGRGAQETQYF
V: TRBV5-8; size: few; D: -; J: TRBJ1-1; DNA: TGTGCCAGCAGTTTTACATCGAACACTGAAGCTTTCTTT; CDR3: CASSFTSNTEAFF
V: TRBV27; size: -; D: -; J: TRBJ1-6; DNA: TGTGCCAGCACCCGAGGGGGACGGCGGAGGTCACCCCTCCACTTT; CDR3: CASTRGGRRRSPLHF
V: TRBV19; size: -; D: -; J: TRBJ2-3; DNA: TGTGCCAGTAGTATACCCCCCGTACGGGGAAACACAGATACGCAGTATTTT; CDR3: CASSIPPVRGNTDTQYF
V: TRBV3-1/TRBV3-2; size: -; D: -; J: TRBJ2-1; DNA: TGTGCCAGCAGCCAAGATGGGGGCGGCTACAATGAGCAGTTCTTC; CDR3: CASSQDGGGYNEQFF
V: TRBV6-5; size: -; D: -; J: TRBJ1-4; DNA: TGTGCCAGCAGTTACTCTGGCAGGGCGGGGGAAAAACTGTTTTTT; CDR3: CASSYSGRAGEKLFF
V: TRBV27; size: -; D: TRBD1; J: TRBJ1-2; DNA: TGTGCCAGCAGTTTATCAGGACAGGGGGCCAGAGGCTACACCTTC; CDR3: CASSLSGQGARGYTF
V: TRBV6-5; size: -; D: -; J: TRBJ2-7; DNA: TGTGCCAGCAGTTACGACGGAGGCTACGAGCAGTACTTC; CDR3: CASSYDGGYEQYF
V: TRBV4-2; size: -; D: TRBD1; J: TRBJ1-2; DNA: TGTGCCAGCAGCCAAACAGGGGACTATGGCTACACCTTC; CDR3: CASSQTGDYGYTF